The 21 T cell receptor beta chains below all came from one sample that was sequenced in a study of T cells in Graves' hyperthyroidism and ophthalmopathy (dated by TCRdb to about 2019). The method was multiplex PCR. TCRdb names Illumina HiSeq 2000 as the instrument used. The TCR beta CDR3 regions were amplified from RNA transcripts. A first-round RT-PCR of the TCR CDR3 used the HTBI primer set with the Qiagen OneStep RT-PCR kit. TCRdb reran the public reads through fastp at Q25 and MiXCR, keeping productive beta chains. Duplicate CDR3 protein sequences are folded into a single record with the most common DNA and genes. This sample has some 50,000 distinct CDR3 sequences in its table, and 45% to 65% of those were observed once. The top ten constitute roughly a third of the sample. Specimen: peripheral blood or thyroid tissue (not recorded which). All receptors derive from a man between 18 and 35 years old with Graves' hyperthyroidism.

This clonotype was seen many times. Here the CDR3 reads CASSQGPGANQPQHF. The DNA of the CDR3 is TGCGCCAGCAGCCAAGGTCCGGGAGCGAATCAGCCCCAGCATTTT. The chain uses TRBV4-1 and TRBJ1-5, with no clear D. Germline V gene data show CDR1 as MGHRA and CDR2 as YSYEKL. V lost 1 base and J lost 4, with 11 bases in between. CDR3 length: 15 residues.

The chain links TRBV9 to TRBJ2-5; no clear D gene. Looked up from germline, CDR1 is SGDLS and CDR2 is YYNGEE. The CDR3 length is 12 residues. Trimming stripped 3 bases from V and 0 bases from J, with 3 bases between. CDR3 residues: CASSGNQETQYF. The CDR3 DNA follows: TGTGCCAGCAGCGGAAACCAAGAGACCCAGTACTTC.

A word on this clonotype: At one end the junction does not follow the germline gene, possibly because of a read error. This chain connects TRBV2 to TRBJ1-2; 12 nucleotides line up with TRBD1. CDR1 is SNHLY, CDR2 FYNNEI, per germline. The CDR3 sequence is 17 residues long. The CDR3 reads CASLNAGTGGADYVYTF. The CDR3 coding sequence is TGTGCCAGCCTTAACGCGGGGACAGGGGGCGCCGACTATGTCTACACCTTC.

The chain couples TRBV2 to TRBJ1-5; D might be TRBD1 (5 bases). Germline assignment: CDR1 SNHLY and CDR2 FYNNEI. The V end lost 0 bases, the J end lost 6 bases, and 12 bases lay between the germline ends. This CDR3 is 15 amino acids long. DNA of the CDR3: TGTGCCAGCAGTGAAGCGCCAGGGAGAGGTCAGCCCCAGCATTTT. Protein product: CASSEAPGRGQPQHF.

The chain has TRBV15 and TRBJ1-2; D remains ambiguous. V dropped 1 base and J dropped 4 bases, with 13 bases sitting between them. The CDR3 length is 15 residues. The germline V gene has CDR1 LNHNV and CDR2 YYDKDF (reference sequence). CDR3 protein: CATSRAKSGGYGYTF. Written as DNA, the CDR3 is TGTGCCACCAGCAGAGCAAAGTCGGGCGGCTATGGCTACACCTTC.

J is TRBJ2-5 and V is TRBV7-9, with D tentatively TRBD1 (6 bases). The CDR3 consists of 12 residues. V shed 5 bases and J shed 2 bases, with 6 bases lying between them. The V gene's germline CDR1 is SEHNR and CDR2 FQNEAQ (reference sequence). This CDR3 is CASSGQQETQYF. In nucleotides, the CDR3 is TGTGCCAGCAGCGGACAGCAAGAGACCCAGTACTTC. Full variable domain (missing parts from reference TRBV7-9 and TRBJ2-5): DTGVSQNPRHKITKRGQNVTFRCDPISEHNRLYWYRQTLGQGPEFLTYFQNEAQLEKSRLLSDRFSAERPKGSFSTLEIQRTEQGDSAMYLCASSGQQETQYFGPGTRLLVL.

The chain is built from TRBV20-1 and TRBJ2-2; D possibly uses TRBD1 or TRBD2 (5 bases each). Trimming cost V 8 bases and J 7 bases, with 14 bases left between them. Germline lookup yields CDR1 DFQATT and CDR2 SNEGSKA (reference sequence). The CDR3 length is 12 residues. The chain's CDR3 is CSPQGVGGELFF. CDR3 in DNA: TGCAGTCCCCAGGGAGTGGGCGGGGAGCTGTTTTTT.

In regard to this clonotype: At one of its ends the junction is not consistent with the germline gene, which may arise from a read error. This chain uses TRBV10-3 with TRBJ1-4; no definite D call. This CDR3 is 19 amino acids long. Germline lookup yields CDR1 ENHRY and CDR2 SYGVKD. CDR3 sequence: CASSLIPTRTSPPNEKLFF. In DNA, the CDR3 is TGTGCCAGCAGTCTCATCCCGACACGGACCTCCCCCCCTAATGAAAAACTGTTTTTT.

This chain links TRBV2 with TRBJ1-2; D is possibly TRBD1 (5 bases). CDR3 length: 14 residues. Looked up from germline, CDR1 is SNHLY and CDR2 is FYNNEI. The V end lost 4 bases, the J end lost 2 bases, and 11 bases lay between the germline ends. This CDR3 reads CASSVSQANYGYTF. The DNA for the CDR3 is TGTGCCAGCAGTGTATCACAGGCGAACTATGGCTACACCTTC.

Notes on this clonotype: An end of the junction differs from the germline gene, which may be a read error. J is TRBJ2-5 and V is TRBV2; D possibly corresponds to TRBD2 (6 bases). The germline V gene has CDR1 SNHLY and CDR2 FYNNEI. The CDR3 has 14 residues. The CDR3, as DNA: TGCGCCAGCAGTTACCGGGTAGCGGAAGAAATCCAGTACTTC. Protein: CASSYRVAEEIQYF.

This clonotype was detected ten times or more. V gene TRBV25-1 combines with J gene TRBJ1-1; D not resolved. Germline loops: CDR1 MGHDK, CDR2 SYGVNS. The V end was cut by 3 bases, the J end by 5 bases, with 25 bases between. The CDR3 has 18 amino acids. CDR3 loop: CASSDNYRTGTSRTEAFF. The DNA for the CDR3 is TGTGCCAGCAGTGATAACTATAGGACGGGAACTTCGCGGACTGAAGCTTTCTTT. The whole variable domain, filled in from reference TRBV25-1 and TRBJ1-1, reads EADIYQTPRYLVIGTGKKITLECSQTMGHDKMYWYQQDPGMELHLIHYSYGVNSTEKGDLSSESTVSRIRTEHFPLTLESARPSHTSQYLCASSDNYRTGTSRTEAFFGQGTRLTVV.

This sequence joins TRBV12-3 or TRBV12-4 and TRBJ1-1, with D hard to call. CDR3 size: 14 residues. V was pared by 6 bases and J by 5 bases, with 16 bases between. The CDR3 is CASSNHGGVTEAFF. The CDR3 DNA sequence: TGTGCCAGCAGCAACCATGGTGGGGTTACTGAAGCTTTCTTT.

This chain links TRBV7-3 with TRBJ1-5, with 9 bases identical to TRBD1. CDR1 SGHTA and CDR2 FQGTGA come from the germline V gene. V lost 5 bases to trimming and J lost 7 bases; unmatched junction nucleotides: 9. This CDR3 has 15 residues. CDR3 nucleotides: TGTGCCAGCAGCCCACAGGGGGCTTCGGGGCAGCCCCAGCATTTT. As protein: CASSPQGASGQPQHF.

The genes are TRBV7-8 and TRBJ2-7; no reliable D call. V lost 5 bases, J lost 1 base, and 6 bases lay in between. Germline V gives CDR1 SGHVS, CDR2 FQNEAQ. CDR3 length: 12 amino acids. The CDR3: CASSGRSYEQYF. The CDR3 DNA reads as TGTGCCAGCAGCGGGCGGTCCTACGAGCAGTACTTC.

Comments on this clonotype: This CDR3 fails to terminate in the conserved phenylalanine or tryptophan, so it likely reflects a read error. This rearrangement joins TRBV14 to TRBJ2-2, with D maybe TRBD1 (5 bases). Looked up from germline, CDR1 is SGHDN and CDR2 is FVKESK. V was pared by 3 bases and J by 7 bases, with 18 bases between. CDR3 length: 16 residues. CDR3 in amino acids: CASSHQESRAIGELFL. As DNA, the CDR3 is TGTGCCAGCAGCCATCAAGAATCCAGGGCGATCGGGGAGCTGTTTCTT.

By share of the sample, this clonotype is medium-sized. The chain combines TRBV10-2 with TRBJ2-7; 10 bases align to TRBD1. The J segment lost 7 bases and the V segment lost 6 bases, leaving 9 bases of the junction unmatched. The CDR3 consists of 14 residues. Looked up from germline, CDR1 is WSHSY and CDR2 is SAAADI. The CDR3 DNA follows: TGCGCCAGCAGGGGACAGGGGCCCCTTTGGGAGCAGTACTTC. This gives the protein CASRGQGPLWEQYF.

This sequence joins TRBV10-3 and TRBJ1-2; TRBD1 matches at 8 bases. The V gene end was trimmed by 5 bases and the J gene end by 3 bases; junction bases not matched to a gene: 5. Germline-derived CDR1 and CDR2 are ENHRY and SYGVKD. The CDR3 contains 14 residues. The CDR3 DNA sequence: TGTGCCATCAGTCCCACGGACAGGGACTATGGCTACACCTTC. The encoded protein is CAISPTDRDYGYTF.

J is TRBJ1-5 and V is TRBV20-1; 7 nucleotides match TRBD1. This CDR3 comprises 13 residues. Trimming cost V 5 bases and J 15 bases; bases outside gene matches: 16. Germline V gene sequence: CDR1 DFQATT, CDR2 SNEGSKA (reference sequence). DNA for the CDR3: TGCAGTGCTCTTGGGTCTTTGGGACAGCGCCCGCATTTT. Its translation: CSALGSLGQRPHF.

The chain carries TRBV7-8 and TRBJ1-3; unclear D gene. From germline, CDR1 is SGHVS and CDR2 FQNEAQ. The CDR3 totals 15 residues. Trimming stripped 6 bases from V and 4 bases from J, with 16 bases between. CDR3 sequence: CASSFAGGSGNTIYF. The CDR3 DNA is TGTGCCAGCAGTTTCGCCGGAGGTTCGGGAAACACCATATATTTT.

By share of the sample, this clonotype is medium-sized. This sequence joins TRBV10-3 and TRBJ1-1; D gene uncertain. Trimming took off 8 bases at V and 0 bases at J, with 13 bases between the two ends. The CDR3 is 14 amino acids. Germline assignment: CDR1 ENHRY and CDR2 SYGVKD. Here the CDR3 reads CAIAGWAMNTEAFF. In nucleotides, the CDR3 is TGTGCCATCGCGGGGTGGGCAATGAACACTGAAGCTTTCTTT.

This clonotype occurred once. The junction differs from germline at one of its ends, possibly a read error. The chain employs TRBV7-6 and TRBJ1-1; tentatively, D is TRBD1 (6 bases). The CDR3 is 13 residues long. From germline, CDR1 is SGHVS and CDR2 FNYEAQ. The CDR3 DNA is TGCGCCAGCACGAAGGGGGTGAACACTGAAGCTTTCTTT. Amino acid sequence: CASTKGVNTEAFF.